These 31 T cell receptor beta chains share one sample of origin, sequenced in a study of T cell changes during pregnancy in multiple sclerosis (dated by TCRdb to the late 2010s). Libraries were constructed by the immunoSEQ multiplex PCR assay. TCRdb obtained this table from immuneACCESS and retained in-frame rearrangements with V and J assigned. These tables miss some clones; where compared with another copy, unresolved V genes account for less than half of the shortfall, and the remainder is unexplained. Within this sample are tens of thousands of clones, with around 91% of them counted one time only. Together, the top ten hold roughly 1.3% of the sample. The sample here was peripheral blood, taken after pregnancy. All receptors come from a female donor in good health, enrolled as a control in a pregnancy study.

The chain couples TRBV27 to TRBJ2-3, with D perhaps TRBD1 (5 bases). The CDR3 has 16 residues. The germline V and J ends were trimmed by 5 bases and 1 base, with 16 bases remaining between them. Germline V CDR1 and CDR2: MNHEY, SMNVEV (reference sequence). The CDR3 DNA sequence: TGTGCCAGCAGTACCAGCACAGGATGGGGCACAGATACGCAGTATTTT. Amino acid sequence: CASSTSTGWGTDTQYF.

As DNA, the CDR3 is TGTGCTAGTGGTACCGGACAGGGGAACACCGGGGAGCTGTTTTTT. This encodes CASGTGQGNTGELFF. This chain connects TRBV12-5 to TRBJ2-2; 8 bases are a match to TRBD1. This CDR3 region has 15 residues. Looked up from germline, CDR1 is LGHNT and CDR2 is FRNRAP. The J segment lost 1 base and the V segment lost 5 bases, leaving 3 bases of the junction unmatched. Full variable domain (outside the CDR3, taken from reference TRBV12-5 and TRBJ2-2): DARVTQTPRHKVTEMGQEVTMRCQPILGHNTVFWYRQTMMQGLELLAYFRNRAPLDDSGMPKDRFSAEMPDATLATLKIQPSEPRDSAVYFCASGTGQGNTGELFFGEGSRLTVL.

This rearrangement joins TRBV27 to TRBJ1-5, with D maybe TRBD1 (6 bases). V was clipped by 3 bases and J by 0 bases, with 12 bases between them. The germline gives CDR1 MNHEY, CDR2 SMNVEV (reference sequence). CDR3 length equals 16 residues. The CDR3 sequence: CASSLAARGSNQPQHF. CDR3 coding DNA: TGTGCCAGCAGTTTGGCTGCCAGGGGTAGCAATCAGCCCCAGCATTTT.

This chain connects TRBV4-1 to TRBJ2-1; TRBD2 agrees at 10 bases. The V gene end was trimmed by 0 bases and the J gene end by 7 bases; junction bases not matched to a gene: 12. The CDR3 contains 18 residues. In germline, CDR1 is MGHRA, CDR2 YSYEKL. In DNA form, the CDR3 reads TGCGCCAGCAGCCAAGATAATCAGCGGGGGGGCAGGTTGAATGAGCAGTTCTTC. It encodes CASSQDNQRGGRLNEQFF.

This chain links TRBV30 with TRBJ2-7, with 11 bases aligning to TRBD1. V was pared by 4 bases and J by 4 bases, with 6 bases of the junction left unmatched. Per germline, CDR1 GTSNPN and CDR2 SVGIG (reference sequence). The CDR3 totals 14 residues. This chain's CDR3 is CAWTADRGLYEQYF. The CDR3 nucleotides read TGTGCCTGGACCGCGGACAGGGGGCTGTACGAGCAGTACTTC.

The chain links TRBV7-9 to TRBJ1-2; TRBD1 is a possible D gene (5 bases). The CDR3 runs to 16 residues. From germline, CDR1 is SEHNR and CDR2 FQNEAQ (reference sequence). Between the trimmed V and J ends, which lost 5 bases and 0 bases, there was a span of 16 bases. The CDR3 sequence: CASSVTTGAANYGYTF. CDR3 DNA: TGTGCCAGCAGCGTAACCACTGGGGCAGCTAACTATGGCTACACCTTC.

The chain combines TRBV5-6 with TRBJ2-5, with 7 bases lining up with TRBD1. Germline trimming cut 1 base from V and 5 bases from J; bases unmatched to any gene: 8. CDR3 length equals 15 residues. Per the germline V gene, CDR1 is SGHDT and CDR2 is YYEEEE. CDR3 sequence reads: CASSLSYGTVETQYF. The DNA of the CDR3 is TGTGCCAGCAGCTTGTCGTACGGGACAGTGGAGACCCAGTACTTC. The entire variable domain, with the rest obtained from reference TRBV5-6 and TRBJ2-5, is as follows: DAGVTQSPTHLIKTRGQQVTLRCSPKSGHDTVSWYQQALGQGPQFIFQYYEEEERQRGNFPDRFSGHQFPNYSSELNVNALLLGDSALYLCASSLSYGTVETQYFGPGTRLLVL.

The chain couples TRBV7-3 to TRBJ2-3, with 14 nucleotides matching TRBD2. V trimming: 5 bases; J trimming: 2 bases; junction bases outside the gene matches: 9. This CDR3 region has 18 residues. CDR1 and CDR2 (germline): SGHTA, FQGTGA. CDR3 bases: TGTGCCAGCAGCCCCACCCCGGGACTAGCGGGGGACACAGATACGCAGTATTTT. Translated, it gives CASSPTPGLAGDTDTQYF.

V is TRBV2 and J is TRBJ1-3; TRBD1 is a possible D gene (6 bases). Trimming shortened V by 0 bases and J by 0 bases, and 9 bases separated the two germline ends. The germline gives CDR1 SNHLY, CDR2 FYNNEI. The CDR3 totals 16 residues. CDR3 sequence reads: CASSEAYRASGNTIYF. The CDR3 coding sequence is TGTGCCAGCAGTGAAGCCTACAGGGCCTCTGGAAACACCATATATTTT.

The rearrangement links TRBV7-9 to TRBJ2-3; 9 bases fit TRBD2. Unmatched junction bases numbered 12, after V lost 5 bases and J lost 3 bases. The CDR3 extends over 17 amino acids. Germline V gene lookup returns CDR1 SEHNR and CDR2 FQNEAQ (reference sequence). The CDR3 DNA is TGTGCCAGCAGCGACCGAGCGGGGGGACCTCTTACAGATACGCAGTATTTT. Protein product: CASSDRAGGPLTDTQYF.

V gene TRBV5-1 combines with J gene TRBJ2-7; TRBD1 matches 10 bases. V shed 4 bases and J 2 bases; nucleotides not matched to a gene: 9. The CDR3 consists of 16 residues. The germline gives CDR1 SGHRS, CDR2 YFSETQ. The CDR3 protein is CASSVGTGEGAYEQYF. The DNA of the CDR3 is TGCGCCAGCAGCGTCGGGACAGGGGAAGGAGCCTACGAGCAGTACTTC.

The chain joins TRBV5-4 to TRBJ2-7, with D possibly being TRBD2 (5 bases). This CDR3 region has 14 residues. Germline loops: CDR1 SGHNT, CDR2 YYREEE (reference sequence). The V gene lost 2 bases and the J gene lost 0 bases, with 9 bases spanning the gap. The CDR3 region is CASSFPGSSYEQYF. The CDR3 bases are TGTGCCAGCAGCTTCCCTGGGAGCTCCTACGAGCAGTACTTC.

This clone appeared a single time. Just one base apart from a much larger clone, this may be a read error. The conserved closing phenylalanine or tryptophan is absent in this CDR3, likely reflecting a read error. The rearrangement joins TRBV2 to TRBJ1-2, with a weak D call TRBD1 (5 bases). Per germline, CDR1 SNHLY and CDR2 FYNNEI. The CDR3 is 15 residues long. The V end lost 6 bases, the J end lost 5 bases, and 19 bases lay between the germline ends. CDR3 sequence: CASSLDSTALYGYTL. CDR3 sequence (DNA): TGTGCCAGCAGCCTCGACTCGACAGCCCTTTATGGCTACACCCTC.

V is TRBV7-2 and J is TRBJ1-2, with D possibly TRBD1 on 6 matching bases. Trimming took off 4 bases at V and 4 bases at J, with 16 bases between the two ends. The germline V gene has CDR1 SGHTA and CDR2 FQGNSA. The length of the CDR3 is 15 residues. The CDR3 spells CASSSLQGQGYGYTF. The CDR3 coding sequence is TGTGCCAGCAGCTCCCTTCAGGGGCAAGGCTATGGCTACACCTTC.

The V and J genes are TRBV7-9 and TRBJ1-2; TRBD1 might be the D (5 bases). The CDR3 has 13 amino acids. V dropped 5 bases and J dropped 8 bases, with 15 bases sitting between them. Per the germline V gene, CDR1 is SEHNR and CDR2 is FQNEAQ (reference sequence). CDR3 sequence: CASSPLGEGGYTF. CDR3 DNA sequence: TGTGCCAGCAGCCCCTTGGGGGAGGGAGGCTACACCTTC.

The rearrangement joins TRBV7-6 to TRBJ2-3, with 11 positions matching TRBD2. Germline-derived CDR1 and CDR2 are SGHVS and FNYEAQ. CDR3 length: 16 amino acids. After removal of 5 bases from V and 2 bases from J, the junction contained 6 bases not matched to a gene. The CDR3 DNA follows: TGTGCCAGCAGCCCCTTAGCGGGGGGGATCACAGATACGCAGTATTTT. Its translation is CASSPLAGGITDTQYF.

The V gene is TRBV7-9, the J gene TRBJ1-6; maybe TRBD1 (6 bases). V lost 4 bases and J lost 8, with 18 bases in between. The V gene's germline CDR1 is SEHNR and CDR2 FQNEAQ (reference sequence). The CDR3 runs to 16 residues. The CDR3 DNA follows: TGTGCCAGCAGCTCGACCTACAGGGTTAAAGATTCACCCCTCCACTTT. Its protein product is CASSSTYRVKDSPLHF.

The CDR3 loop is CASSQEGRGNTIYF. The CDR3 coding sequence is TGTGCCAGCAGCCAAGAGGGGAGAGGAAACACCATATATTTT. The V and J genes are TRBV14 and TRBJ1-3; D is unclear. This CDR3 is built from 14 residues. Trimming left V 0 bases short and J 4 bases short, with 7 bases between. The germline gives CDR1 SGHDN, CDR2 FVKESK.

V and J are TRBV6-5 and TRBJ1-2; the D gene is possibly TRBD1 (5 bases). In germline, CDR1 is MNHEY, CDR2 SVGAGI. V was trimmed by 0 bases and J by 4 bases, leaving 9 bases between them. The CDR3 is 14 residues long. CDR3 protein: CASSYSGTAYGYTF. The CDR3 DNA reads as TGTGCCAGCAGTTACTCGGGGACTGCCTATGGCTACACCTTC.

This chain uses TRBV27 with TRBJ2-1; TRBD2 might be the D (6 bases). V was shortened by 3 bases and J by 5 bases, with 14 bases between the two germline ends. Germline CDR1 MNHEY, CDR2 SMNVEV (reference sequence). There are 15 residues in the CDR3. CDR3 residues: CASSFRGSGNNEQFF. CDR3 nucleotides: TGTGCCAGCAGTTTTCGGGGGTCAGGGAACAATGAGCAGTTCTTC.

The chain joins TRBV30 to TRBJ1-3; D perhaps matches TRBD1 (5 bases). Germline CDR1 GTSNPN, CDR2 SVGIG (reference sequence). Between the trimmed V and J ends, which lost 2 bases and 1 base, there was a span of 9 bases. This CDR3 is 14 amino acids long. DNA for the CDR3: TGTGCCTGGAGTCGAACAGGTTCTGGAAACACCATATATTTT. Its translation: CAWSRTGSGNTIYF.

This sequence joins TRBV11-2 and TRBJ1-3; 9 nucleotides line up with TRBD1. The CDR3 sequence is 16 residues long. V was pared by 5 bases and J by 4 bases, with 9 bases of the junction left unmatched. Germline V CDR1 and CDR2: SGHAT, FQNNGV. The CDR3: CASSPHGTGRGNTIYF. The CDR3 region has the DNA TGTGCCAGCAGCCCACACGGGACAGGGCGAGGAAACACCATATATTTT.

The chain links TRBV5-1 to TRBJ1-1, with 8 positions matching TRBD1. The CDR3 runs to 13 residues. V was pared by 4 bases and J by 7 bases, with 6 bases of the junction left unmatched. CDR1 is SGHRS and CDR2 is YFSETQ in the germline V gene. CDR3 sequence: CASSPSGGGEAFF. The CDR3 region has the DNA TGCGCCAGCAGCCCCTCAGGGGGCGGTGAAGCTTTCTTT.

This clone has just a few counts. The gene calls are TRBV10-3 and TRBJ1-2; 7 bases line up with TRBD1. CDR1 ENHRY and CDR2 SYGVKD come from the germline V gene. Unmatched junction bases numbered 3, after V lost 0 bases and J lost 2 bases. This CDR3 contains 15 residues. The CDR3 DNA is TGTGCCATCAGTGAGTCGACAGGGTCGAACTATGGCTACACCTTC. This gives the protein CAISESTGSNYGYTF.

The chain uses TRBV7-9 and TRBJ2-1; tentatively, D is TRBD2 (6 bases). V shed 1 base and J shed 0 bases, with 7 bases lying between them. Per germline, CDR1 SEHNR and CDR2 FQNEAQ (reference sequence). The CDR3 extends over 15 amino acids. CDR3 bases: TGTGCCAGCAGCTTAGACGGGGGCTCCTACAATGAGCAGTTCTTC. This sequence encodes CASSLDGGSYNEQFF.

Here the CDR3 reads CASSLGGSNQPQHF. In DNA, the CDR3 is TGTGCCAGCAGCTTAGGAGGTAGCAATCAGCCCCAGCATTTT. The chain carries TRBV11-3 and TRBJ1-5; D gene ambiguous. Trimming took off 1 base at V and 0 bases at J, with 4 bases between the two ends. Germline V gene data show CDR1 as SGHNT and CDR2 as YENEEA. CDR3 size: 14 residues.

A remark on this clone: The sample has other DNA sequences that encode this CDR3 too. The V and J genes are TRBV4-2 and TRBJ2-3, with 16 bases identical to TRBD2. The germline V gene encodes CDR1 LGHNA and CDR2 YNFKEQ. The V and J ends lost 3 bases and 4 bases, in that order; junction bases with no gene match: 1. This CDR3 contains 16 residues. The CDR3 region has the DNA TGTGCCAGCAGCCAGGGACTAGCGGGGGGGCCAGATACGCAGTATTTT. Its protein product is CASSQGLAGGPDTQYF.

V and J are TRBV11-1 and TRBJ2-2; 8 nucleotides agree with TRBD1. V gave up 5 bases and J gave up 1 base; unmatched junction bases: 6. Germline V gene sequence: CDR1 SGHAT, CDR2 FQDESV (reference sequence). This CDR3 has 16 residues. The CDR3 reads CASSVRGRRNTGELFF. Written as DNA, the CDR3 is TGTGCCAGCAGCGTCAGGGGGCGAAGGAACACCGGGGAGCTGTTTTTT. Full variable domain (missing parts from reference TRBV11-1 and TRBJ2-2): EAEVAQSPRYKITEKSQAVAFWCDPISGHATLYWYRQILGQGPELLVQFQDESVVDDSQLPKDRFSAERLKGVDSTLKIQPAELGDSAMYLCASSVRGRRNTGELFFGEGSRLTVL.

This clone was detected a few times. The chain has TRBV6-4 and TRBJ1-1; D uncertain. Germline V CDR1 and CDR2: MRHNA, SNTAGT. V lost 6 bases and J 1 base, leaving 9 bases between the germline ends. CDR3 size: 13 residues. The CDR3 region is CASRASGNTEAFF. CDR3 nucleotides: TGTGCCAGCAGAGCTTCAGGGAACACTGAAGCTTTCTTT.

This clone came up a few times. The rearrangement links TRBV6-5 to TRBJ1-1, with D hard to call. Germline-derived CDR1 and CDR2 are MNHEY and SVGAGI. The V end lost 8 bases, the J end lost 1 base, and 11 bases lay between the germline ends. This CDR3 region has 13 residues. As DNA, the CDR3 is TGTGCCAGCGGAGGGAATCGGAACACTGAAGCTTTCTTT. This sequence encodes CASGGNRNTEAFF.

The chain couples TRBV4-2 to TRBJ2-1; 12 nucleotides match TRBD2. There are 20 residues in the CDR3. Germline V CDR1 and CDR2: LGHNA, YNFKEQ. Germline trimming cut 1 base from V and 0 bases from J; bases unmatched to any gene: 10. The CDR3 nucleotides are TGTGCCAGCAGCCAAGTCGAGGCTAGCGGGGGGGCGAGCTCCTACAATGAGCAGTTCTTC. Protein sequence: CASSQVEASGGASSYNEQFF.